These 10 T cell receptor beta chains were all obtained from the same sample, sequenced in a study of blood T cell repertoires in COVID-19. The assay was immunoSEQ multiplex PCR, and TCRdb's table has in-frame clones only and misses some. The profile shows approximately 200,000 clones, around 83% of them singletons. The sample was peripheral blood. All receptors come from a man aged 35 to 55 with acute or convalescent COVID-19.

The rearrangement links TRBV27 to TRBJ1-3; 7 nucleotides agree with TRBD1. Germline V gene lookup returns CDR1 MNHEY and CDR2 SMNVEV (reference sequence). This CDR3 has 18 residues. Trimming removed 2 bases from V and 4 bases from J; junction bases left unmatched: 14. CDR3 in amino acids: CASSLLPPNRGSGNTIYF. DNA for the CDR3: TGTGCCAGCAGTTTACTCCCCCCGAACAGGGGATCGGGAAACACCATATATTTT.

The chain recombines TRBV2 with TRBJ2-1, with D unresolved. V was shortened by 8 bases and J by 2 bases, with 10 bases between the two germline ends. CDR3 length: 13 amino acids. Germline V gives CDR1 SNHLY, CDR2 FYNNEI. The CDR3 sequence: CASCSAAYNEQFF. In DNA form, the CDR3 reads TGTGCCAGCTGCAGTGCGGCCTACAATGAGCAGTTCTTC.

The V gene is TRBV7-2, the J gene TRBJ1-2; D is uncertain. V was pared by 1 base and J by 0 bases, with 9 bases between. Germline values: CDR1 SGHTA, CDR2 FQGNSA. The CDR3 spans 15 residues. CDR3 sequence reads: CASSLVEAPNYGYTF. The CDR3, as DNA: TGTGCCAGCAGCTTAGTAGAAGCTCCTAACTATGGCTACACCTTC.

The chain uses TRBV30 and TRBJ1-1, with 8 bases matching TRBD1. CDR1 is GTSNPN, CDR2 SVGIG, per germline (reference sequence). This CDR3 region has 14 residues. Unmatched junction bases numbered 9, after V lost 3 bases and J lost 6 bases. The DNA for the CDR3 is TGTGCCTGGAGGCCCGGACAGGGATTCGCTGAAGCTTTCTTT. Residues: CAWRPGQGFAEAFF. The entire variable domain, with the rest obtained from reference TRBV30 and TRBJ1-1, is as follows: SQTIHQWPATLVQPVGSPLSLECTVEGTSNPNLYWYRQAAGRGLQLLFYSVGIGQISSEVPQNLSASRPQDRQFILSSKKLLLSDSGFYLCAWRPGQGFAEAFFGQGTRLTVV.

The rearrangement links TRBV12-3 or TRBV12-4 to TRBJ2-7; 7 bases agree with TRBD1. V trimming: 6 bases; J trimming: 6 bases; junction bases outside the gene matches: 5. This CDR3 is 12 amino acids long. CDR3 nucleotide sequence: TGTGCCAGCAGCCCCGACAGGGCCGAGCAGTACTTC. This translates into CASSPDRAEQYF.

The chain joins TRBV19 to TRBJ1-1; 7 bases align to TRBD1. The V segment lost 6 bases and the J segment 6 bases; nucleotides outside the gene matches: 7. The V gene's germline CDR1 is LNHDA and CDR2 SQIVND (reference sequence). CDR3 length: 13 residues. The CDR3 coding sequence is TGTGCCAGTAGACCCGGGACAGAAGCTGAAGCTTTCTTT. It codes for CASRPGTEAEAFF.

This chain uses TRBV3-1 (or the pseudogene TRBV3-2) with TRBJ1-1; D is ambiguous. Trimming removed 3 bases at V and 1 base at J, with 6 bases between. The CDR3 spans 13 residues. The germline V gene has CDR1 LGHDT and CDR2 YNNKEL (reference sequence). As DNA, the CDR3 is TGTGCCAGCAGCCATAGAGGGAACACTGAAGCTTTCTTT. The encoded protein is CASSHRGNTEAFF.

J is TRBJ2-1 and V is TRBV2; TRBD2 matches at 15 bases. CDR1 and CDR2 from the germline V gene are SNHLY and FYNNEI. V lost 2 bases and J lost 6; bases outside the gene matches: 8. This CDR3 is 18 amino acids long. The chain's CDR3 is CASSEIGLAGGLTNEQFF. The CDR3 DNA follows: TGTGCCAGCAGTGAAATCGGACTAGCGGGGGGGTTGACCAATGAGCAGTTCTTC.

This clone has only one observation. The chain has TRBV5-1 and TRBJ2-7; a possible D gene is TRBD1 (5 bases). The CDR3 totals 13 residues. V was clipped by 4 bases and J by 3 bases, with 11 bases between them. The germline CDR1 and CDR2 sequences are SGHRS and YFSETQ. The CDR3 loop is CASSPLQGYEQYF. As DNA, the CDR3 is TGCGCCAGCAGCCCGCTCCAGGGCTACGAGCAGTACTTC. Full variable domain (rest looked up from reference TRBV5-1 and TRBJ2-7): KAGVTQTPRYLIKTRGQQVTLSCSPISGHRSVSWYQQTPGQGLQFLFEYFSETQRNKGNFPGRFSGRQFSNSRSEMNVSTLELGDSALYLCASSPLQGYEQYFGPGTRLTVT.

This clone has only a few counts. This chain connects TRBV19 to TRBJ1-2; weak D call: TRBD1 (6 bases). V was trimmed by 5 bases and J by 0 bases, leaving 10 bases between them. CDR3 length: 14 residues. Germline CDR1 is LNHDA and CDR2 is SQIVND (reference sequence). The CDR3 reads CASSGQLANYGYTF. For the CDR3, the DNA is TGTGCCAGTAGTGGACAGCTTGCTAACTATGGCTACACCTTC. The complete variable domain, with remaining parts taken from reference TRBV19 and TRBJ1-2, reads DGGITQSPKYLFRKEGQNVTLSCEQNLNHDAMYWYRQDPGQGLRLIYYSQIVNDFQKGDIAEGYSVSREKKESFPLTVTSAQKNPTAFYLCASSGQLANYGYTFGSGTRLTVV.